Listed here is a single TCR beta chain. This entry belongs to a study of PD-L1 blockade in urothelial cancer. Whole-study context: Bladder-origin urothelial cancer in males covered about 90% of the roughly 30 patients. Investigators checked blood 3 weeks (second dose) and 6 weeks after treatment start.

V lost 8 bases to trimming and J lost 6 bases; unmatched junction nucleotides: 1. The germline V gene encodes CDR1 SEHNR and CDR2 FQNEAQ (reference sequence). The CDR3 loop spans 14 amino acids. TCRdb's copy holds only in-frame clones and misses some; the assay was immunoSEQ multiplex PCR. The sample has about 50,000 clones; approximately 79% are singletons. As to time point: pretreatment peripheral blood. This receptor was obtained from a man aged 65-85 years with urothelial cancer. The chain links TRBV7-9 to TRBJ2-2; 15 nucleotides match TRBD2. Sequences were derived from PBMCs, sampled around atezolizumab (anti-PD-L1) treatment. This CDR3 is CASGLAGGSGELFF. CDR3 DNA: TGTGCCAGCGGACTAGCGGGAGGGTCCGGGGAGCTGTTTTTT.